These T cell receptor beta chains were read from a single sample in a study of tumor-infiltrating lymphocytes in localized non-small cell lung cancer. The protocol was immunoSEQ multiplex PCR, while the TCRdb copy is restricted to in-frame clones and leaves out a portion. The top ten clones hold about a tenth of a sample with more than 15,000 clones, approximately 79% of them seen once. The sample taken for sequencing was lung tumor tissue. The receptors originated from a human donor with non-small cell lung cancer. Both conserved end residues are part of each CDR3. The D gene is left open where the match is weak. Part of the rows lack a size; the others show once, few, many or a class for expanded clones.

TRBV28	16	TRBD2	TRBJ2-2	NA	CASRGLAGGPTGELFF	TGTGCCAGCAGGGGACTAGCGGGAGGCCCCACCGGGGAGCTGTTTTTT
TRBV18	13	NA	TRBJ1-6	NA	CASSPTNGSPLHF	TGTGCCAGCTCACCCACGAATGGATCACCCCTCCACTTT
TRBV18	12	NA	TRBJ1-5	few	CASSPPGQPQHF	TGTGCCAGCTCACCACCGGGTCAGCCCCAGCATTTT
TRBV5-1	14	NA	TRBJ2-7	NA	CASSLGRVGLEQYF	TGCGCCAGCAGCTTGGGTAGGGTAGGGCTCGAGCAGTACTTC
TRBV5-1	12	NA	TRBJ2-7	NA	CASSLGKGEQYF	TGCGCCAGCAGCTTGGGGAAGGGGGAGCAGTACTTC
TRBV28	14	TRBD2	TRBJ2-7	NA	CASQKGGGPYEQYF	TGTGCCAGCCAAAAGGGCGGGGGGCCCTACGAGCAGTACTTC
TRBV7-9	16	TRBD1	TRBJ1-1	few	CASSPTRQGWDTEAFF	TGTGCCAGCAGCCCGACCCGACAGGGTTGGGACACTGAAGCTTTCTTT
TRBV29-1	16	TRBD2	TRBJ2-3	NA	CSVDLGQRGPTDTQYF	TGCAGCGTTGACCTGGGGCAGCGGGGGCCCACAGATACGCAGTATTTT
TRBV19	15	NA	TRBJ1-4	NA	CASSIIGQGTEKLFF	TGTGCCAGTAGTATAATAGGCCAGGGAACGGAAAAACTGTTTTTT
TRBV4-3	18	NA	TRBJ2-6	NA	CASSPKVTALAGANVLTF	TGCGCCAGCAGCCCCAAAGTCACCGCTCTGGCTGGGGCCAACGTCCTGACTTTC
TRBV10-2	13	NA	TRBJ2-5	NA	CASSESGGATEYF	TGCGCCAGCAGTGAGTCGGGGGGGGCTACAGAGTACTTC
TRBV5-5	13	NA	TRBJ2-7	NA	CASSLDMSYEQYF	TGTGCCAGCAGCTTGGATATGTCCTACGAGCAGTACTTC
TRBV19	11	NA	TRBJ1-4	few	CASSQEEKLFF	TGTGCCAGTAGTCAGGAGGAAAAACTGTTTTTT
TRBV4-2	16	NA	TRBJ1-4	NA	CASSQLQGTTNEKLFF	TGTGCCAGCAGCCAATTACAGGGCACGACTAATGAAAAACTGTTTTTT
TRBV5-6	15	TRBD1	TRBJ2-2	few	CASSLPGQGSGELFF	TGTGCCAGCAGCTTGCCGGGACAGGGGTCCGGGGAGCTGTTTTTT
TRBV28	17	TRBD1	TRBJ2-1	NA	CASSSPPSGQITNEQFF	TGTGCCAGCAGTTCCCCCCCATCGGGACAGATCACCAATGAGCAGTTCTTC
TRBV5-4	12	NA	TRBJ1-2	NA	CASSMDGYGYTF	TGTGCCAGCAGCATGGACGGCTATGGCTACACCTTC
TRBV5-1	15	TRBD2	TRBJ2-5	once	CASSLVAGRQETQYF	TGCGCCAGCAGCTTGGTAGCGGGCCGACAAGAGACCCAGTACTTC
TRBV7-7	15	TRBD2	TRBJ2-1	once	CASSPGTSGNNEQFF	TGTGCTAGCAGCCCAGGGACTAGCGGGAACAATGAGCAGTTCTTC
TRBV10-3	15	NA	TRBJ2-7	NA	CAISDPGKGSYEQYF	TGTGCCATCAGTGACCCGGGAAAAGGTTCCTACGAGCAGTACTTC
TRBV9	17	NA	TRBJ2-1	NA	CASSVLTGSDTRNEQFF	TGTGCCAGCAGCGTCCTTACAGGGTCGGACACACGGAATGAGCAGTTCTTC
TRBV7-2	13	NA	TRBJ1-2	NA	CASSDPGLNGYTF	TGTGCCAGCAGCGATCCAGGGCTGAATGGCTACACCTTC
TRBV7-8	12	TRBD1	TRBJ2-7	NA	CASSPRDSQQYF	TGTGCCAGCAGCCCGAGGGACAGTCAGCAGTACTTC
TRBV28	14	NA	TRBJ1-1	few	CASSLLPWGTEAFF	TGTGCCAGCAGCTTATTACCCTGGGGGACTGAAGCTTTCTTT
TRBV5-1	12	NA	TRBJ1-2	NA	CASSIPWGGCPF	TGCGCCAGCAGCATCCCCTGGGGGGGGTGCCCCTTC
TRBV19	16	TRBD2	TRBJ2-5	NA	CASSIAGGPTRETQYF	TGTGCCAGTAGTATCGCGGGAGGGCCCACCCGGGAGACCCAGTACTTC
TRBV14	15	TRBD2	TRBJ2-5	NA	CASSFGLASQETQYF	TGTGCCAGCAGCTTCGGACTAGCGAGTCAAGAGACCCAGTACTTC
TRBV6-1	14	NA	TRBJ1-5	few	CASRNRDSNQPQHF	TGTGCCAGCAGGAATAGGGATAGCAATCAGCCCCAGCATTTT
TRBV19	16	TRBD2	TRBJ2-2	few	CASSILAGGGTGELFF	TGTGCCAGTAGTATACTAGCGGGAGGTGGAACCGGGGAGCTGTTTTTT
TRBV27	14	NA	TRBJ2-5	NA	CASSLPGAGETQYF	TGTGCCAGCAGTTTGCCCGGGGCAGGGGAGACCCAGTACTTC
TRBV5-4	17	TRBD2	TRBJ2-2	once	CASSLGPGGPVTGELFF	TGTGCCAGCAGCTTGGGGCCGGGGGGGCCGGTCACCGGGGAGCTGTTTTTT
TRBV13	14	TRBD2	TRBJ2-7	NA	CASSLIAGESEQYF	TGTGCCAGCAGCTTAATAGCGGGAGAGTCCGAGCAGTACTTC
TRBV18	15	NA	TRBJ2-2	few	CASSSLGDNTGELFF	TGTGCCAGCTCTTCCTTGGGGGATAACACCGGGGAGCTGTTTTTT
TRBV5-4	14	NA	TRBJ2-5	NA	CASSLVDGPGTQYF	TGTGCCAGCAGCTTAGTGGACGGTCCGGGGACCCAGTACTTC
TRBV7-2	17	NA	TRBJ2-4	NA	CASSLARQRLAKNIQYF	TGTGCCAGCAGCTTAGCGCGTCAAAGGCTAGCCAAAAACATTCAGTACTTC
TRBV6-6	13	TRBD1	TRBJ2-7	NA	CASSRQGFREQYF	TGTGCCAGCAGTCGACAGGGTTTTCGCGAGCAGTACTTC